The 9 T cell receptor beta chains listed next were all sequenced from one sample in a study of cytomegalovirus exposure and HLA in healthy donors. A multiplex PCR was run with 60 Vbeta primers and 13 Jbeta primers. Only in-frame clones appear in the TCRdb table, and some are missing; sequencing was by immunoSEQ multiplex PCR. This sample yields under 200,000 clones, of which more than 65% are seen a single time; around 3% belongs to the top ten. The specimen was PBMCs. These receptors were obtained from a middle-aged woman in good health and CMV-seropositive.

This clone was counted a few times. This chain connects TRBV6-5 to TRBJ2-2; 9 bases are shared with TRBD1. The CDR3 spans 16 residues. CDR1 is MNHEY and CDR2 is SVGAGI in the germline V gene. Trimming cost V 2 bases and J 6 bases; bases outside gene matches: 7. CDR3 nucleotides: TGTGCCAGCAGTTACCAAGGGACAGGGTTTCCCGGGGAGCTGTTTTTT. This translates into CASSYQGTGFPGELFF.

The CDR3 here is CASSLVLNYGYTF. CDR3 coding DNA: TGTGCCAGCAGCTTGGTCTTGAACTATGGCTACACCTTC. The rearrangement joins TRBV5-4 to TRBJ1-2; D remains unclear. V lost 0 bases to trimming and J lost 2 bases, with 5 bases between them. Germline V CDR1 and CDR2: SGHNT, YYREEE (reference sequence). This CDR3 is 13 amino acids long. Combining the CDR3 with reference TRBV5-4 and TRBJ1-2 gives the whole variable domain ETGVTQSPTHLIKTRGQQVTLRCSSQSGHNTVSWYQQALGQGPQFIFQYYREEENGRGNFPPRFSGLQFPNYSSELNVNALELDDSALYLCASSLVLNYGYTFGSGTRLTVV.

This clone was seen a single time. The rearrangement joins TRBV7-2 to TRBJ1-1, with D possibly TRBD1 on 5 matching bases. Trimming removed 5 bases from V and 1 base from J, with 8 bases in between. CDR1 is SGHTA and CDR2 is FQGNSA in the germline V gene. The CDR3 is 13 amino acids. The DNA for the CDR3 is TGTGCCAGCAGCAGGGGAAAGAACACTGAAGCTTTCTTT. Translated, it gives CASSRGKNTEAFF.

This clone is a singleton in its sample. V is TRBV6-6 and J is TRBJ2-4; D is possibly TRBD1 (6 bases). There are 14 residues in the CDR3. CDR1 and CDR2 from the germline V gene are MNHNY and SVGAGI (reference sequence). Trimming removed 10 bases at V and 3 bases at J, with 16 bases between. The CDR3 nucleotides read TGTGCCACAAGAGGGGGATCGGGCAAAAACATTCAGTACTTC. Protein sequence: CATRGGSGKNIQYF.

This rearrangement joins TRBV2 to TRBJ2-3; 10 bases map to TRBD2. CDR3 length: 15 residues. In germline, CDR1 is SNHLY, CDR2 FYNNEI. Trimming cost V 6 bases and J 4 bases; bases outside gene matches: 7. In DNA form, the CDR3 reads TGTGCCAGCAGAGAGCGGACTAGCGGACCAGATACGCAGTATTTT. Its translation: CASRERTSGPDTQYF.

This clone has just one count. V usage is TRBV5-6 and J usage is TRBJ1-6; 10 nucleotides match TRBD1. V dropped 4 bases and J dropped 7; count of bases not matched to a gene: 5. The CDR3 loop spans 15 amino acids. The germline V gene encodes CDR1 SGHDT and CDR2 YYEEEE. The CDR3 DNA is TGTGCCAGCAGCACGTCGGGACAGGGGAATTCACCCCTCCACTTT. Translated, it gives CASSTSGQGNSPLHF.

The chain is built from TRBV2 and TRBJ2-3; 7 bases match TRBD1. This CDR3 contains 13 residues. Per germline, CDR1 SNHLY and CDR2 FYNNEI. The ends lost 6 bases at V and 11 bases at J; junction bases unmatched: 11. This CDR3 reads CASSRTGGYKQYF. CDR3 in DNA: TGTGCCAGCAGCCGGACAGGAGGATATAAGCAGTATTTT.

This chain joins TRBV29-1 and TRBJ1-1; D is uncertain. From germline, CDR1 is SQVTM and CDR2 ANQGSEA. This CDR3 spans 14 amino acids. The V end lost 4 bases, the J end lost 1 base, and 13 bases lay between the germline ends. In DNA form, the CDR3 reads TGCAGCGTTGTGATTCTCCGGAGGAACACTGAAGCTTTCTTT. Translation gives CSVVILRRNTEAFF.

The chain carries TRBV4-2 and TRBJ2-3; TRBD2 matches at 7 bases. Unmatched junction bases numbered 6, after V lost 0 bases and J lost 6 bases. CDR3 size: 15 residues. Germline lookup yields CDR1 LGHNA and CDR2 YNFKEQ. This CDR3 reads CASSQEAGNRDTQYF. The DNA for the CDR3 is TGTGCCAGCAGCCAAGAAGCGGGGAATAGGGATACGCAGTATTTT.